This T cell receptor beta chain was found in a study of CD8 T cells in ankylosing spondylitis. This clonotype was counted between two and nine times. TCRdb redid the calling of the 5' RACE reads with MiXCR, one entry per CDR3 protein. The table includes about 130,000 distinct CDR3 sequences, over 10% detected once. The V gene lost 5 bases and the J gene lost 6 bases, with 16 bases spanning the gap. Germline-derived CDR1 and CDR2 are SGHAT and FQNNGV. The CDR3 runs 14 residues. Sequenced input: blood, either unsorted or a sorted T cell fraction (not recorded which). The sequence was obtained from a female donor with ankylosing spondylitis or in good health (not recorded which). V and J are TRBV11-2 and TRBJ2-5; either TRBD1 or TRBD2 may fit D (5 bases each). CDR3 DNA sequence: TGTGCCAGCAGCCTGGACACGGGGTGGCAGACCCAGTACTTC. It encodes CASSLDTGWQTQYF.